Reported below is one TCR beta chain. These data originate in a study of T cell changes during pregnancy in multiple sclerosis. The CDR3 consists of 14 residues. V was cut by 1 base and J by 5 bases, with 11 bases left in between. Germline V CDR1 and CDR2: SGHTA, FQGNSA. Sequencing used immunoSEQ multiplex PCR; TCRdb keeps in-frame clones, though not all of them. Of tens of thousands of clones listed, 91% are singletons. Sequenced here: peripheral blood, sampled after pregnancy. The receptor comes from a female donor in good health, enrolled as a control in a pregnancy study. The chain is built from TRBV7-2 and TRBJ2-5; weak D call: TRBD2 (6 bases). CDR3 nucleotides: TGTGCCAGCAGCTTAGACATTGGGAGGGAGACCCAGTACTTC. Translating gives CASSLDIGRETQYF.